The 2 T cell receptor beta chains below come from one sample, sequenced in a study of CD8+CD57+ T cells in acquired aplastic anemia. For sequencing, patients were chosen who had shown expansion of CD8+CD57+ cells by flow cytometry. Investigators profiled TCR beta VDJ and CDR3 from genomic DNA template. Via MiXCR, TCRdb re-called the reads, giving one row per CDR3 protein. The data contain approximately 150,000 distinct CDR3 sequences, about 45% of them singletons. The sample comprised sorted CD4+, CD8+, or CD8+CD57+ T cells (not recorded which) from PBMCs. The receptors originated from a human donor with aplastic anemia.

The chain is built from TRBV25-1 and TRBJ2-7; 11 bases are a match to TRBD2. This CDR3 has 18 residues. Germline V lookup: CDR1 MGHDK, CDR2 SYGVNS. With 0 bases clipped from V and 0 bases from J, the junction kept 7 bases outside the gene matches. DNA of the CDR3: TGTGCCAGCAGTGAATACACGACTAGCGGGGCGGACTCCTACGAGCAGTACTTC. Encoded protein: CASSEYTTSGADSYEQYF.

This clonotype came up once. The junction differs from germline at one of its ends, possibly a read error. The CDR3 DNA reads as TGTGCCTGCAGTGCCCCCACGGCGTCTGACTCAAATTCACCCCTCCACTTT. Translation: CACSAPTASDSNSPLHF. This chain links TRBV25-1 with TRBJ1-6; D is undetermined. The CDR3 runs to 17 residues. CDR1 is MGHDK and CDR2 is SYGVNS in the germline V gene.